Listed here are 26 T cell receptor beta chains from one sample, sequenced in a study of CD8 T cells in Susac syndrome. A quantity of about 0.45 to 1 ug RNA underwent reverse transcription using random hexamers. Each CDR3 protein is one row after TCRdb ran MiXCR on the immunoSEQ multiplex PCR reads. This sample yields roughly 330,000 distinct CDR3 sequences, of which around 90% are seen a single time; less than 0.08% belongs to the top ten. Sequencing was performed on CD4+ T cells from PBMCs. These receptors all stem from a human donor with multiple sclerosis.

The chain couples TRBV6-2 or TRBV6-3 to TRBJ1-2; D not certain. Germline assignment: CDR1 MNHEY and CDR2 SVGEGT. Trimming cost V 4 bases and J 2 bases, with 5 bases left between them. The CDR3 totals 12 residues. DNA for the CDR3: TGTGCCAGCAGTTTCCAGAACTATGGCTACACCTTC. Translating it yields CASSFQNYGYTF.

CDR3 in DNA: TGTGCCAGCAGCTCTTATAGCGGGAGGGACTCCTACAATGAGCAGTTCTTC. Amino acids: CASSSYSGRDSYNEQFF. The chain combines TRBV5-6 with TRBJ2-1; the match to TRBD2 covers 11 bases. Unmatched junction bases numbered 5, after V lost 3 bases and J lost 0 bases. CDR3 length equals 17 residues. From germline, CDR1 is SGHDT and CDR2 YYEEEE.

The V and J genes are TRBV29-1 and TRBJ2-5; no reliable D call. CDR1 SQVTM and CDR2 ANQGSEA come from the germline V gene. There are 11 residues in the CDR3. Trimming cost V 7 bases and J 2 bases, with 8 bases left between them. The CDR3 sequence: CSAVRQETQYF. The CDR3 DNA follows: TGCAGCGCTGTACGTCAAGAGACCCAGTACTTC.

V is TRBV12-3 or TRBV12-4 and J is TRBJ1-1; D not certain. The CDR3 is made up of 14 amino acids. Trimming pared 6 bases from V and 1 base from J, leaving 12 bases between. CDR3 bases: TGTGCCAGCAGGACTTATCAGACGAACACTGAAGCTTTCTTT. Protein: CASRTYQTNTEAFF.

This chain uses TRBV7-2 with TRBJ2-5, with 13 bases lining up with TRBD2. Germline assignment: CDR1 SGHTA and CDR2 FQGNSA. This CDR3 is built from 16 residues. V was clipped by 4 bases and J by 5 bases; unmatched bases: 7. The CDR3 nucleotides read TGTGCCAGCAGCTCCGGGACTAGCGGGGATGGGGAGACCCAGTACTTC. Residues: CASSSGTSGDGETQYF.

The V gene is TRBV21-1, the J gene TRBJ2-7; whether TRBD2, the table's D call, matches the DNA was not checked. TRBV21-1 is termed a pseudogene. The CDR3 spans 17 residues. The CDR3 nucleotides are TGTGCCAGCAGCAAAGCGCAGGATAGAGCCGAAGGGAGAGAGCAGTACTTC. This codes for CASSKAQDRAEGREQYF.

The chain recombines TRBV5-4 with TRBJ2-5; TRBD2 aligns across 14 bases. Germline V CDR1 and CDR2: SGHNT, YYREEE (reference sequence). V lost 4 bases and J lost 5; bases outside the gene matches: 10. The CDR3 consists of 17 residues. CDR3 coding DNA: TGTGCCAGCAGCCCCTCCCCGACTAGCGGGGGGGCCGAGACCCAGTACTTC. Translated, it gives CASSPSPTSGGAETQYF.

The chain is built from TRBV2 and TRBJ2-3; TRBD2 matches 7 bases. J gave up 1 base and V 6 bases, and 10 bases lay outside the gene matches. From germline, CDR1 is SNHLY and CDR2 FYNNEI. The CDR3 has 16 residues. As DNA, the CDR3 is TGTGCCAGCAGACTCCAACTAGCGAAGGGCACAGATACGCAGTATTTT. Translation: CASRLQLAKGTDTQYF.

The chain employs TRBV5-6 and TRBJ1-1; no firm D call. Germline V gene sequence: CDR1 SGHDT, CDR2 YYEEEE. The CDR3 contains 15 residues. V shed 2 bases and J shed 4 bases, with 15 bases lying between them. As DNA, the CDR3 is TGTGCCAGCAGCTTAGGTAGTTGGGCGAGCACTGAAGCTTTCTTT. It translates to CASSLGSWASTEAFF.

The rearrangement joins TRBV7-3 to TRBJ2-1, with D hard to call. Germline V gene lookup returns CDR1 SGHTA and CDR2 FQGTGA. V was shortened by 5 bases and J by 6 bases, with 11 bases between the two germline ends. CDR3 length: 13 residues. CDR3 in amino acids: CASSNAVGNEQFF. The CDR3 bases are TGTGCCAGCAGCAATGCCGTAGGCAATGAGCAGTTCTTC.

The chain uses TRBV28 and TRBJ1-5; D is undetermined. Germline V gene sequence: CDR1 MDHEN, CDR2 SYDVKM. This CDR3 has 15 amino acids. Trimming left V 4 bases short and J 2 bases short, with 12 bases between. CDR3 residues: CASSSRQAGNQPQHF. The CDR3 nucleotides read TGTGCCAGCAGTTCCCGGCAGGCCGGCAATCAGCCCCAGCATTTT.

The gene calls are TRBV7-9 and TRBJ1-1; TRBD1 matches at 7 bases. Trimming cost V 4 bases and J 5 bases; bases outside gene matches: 7. The CDR3 covers 14 residues. Germline V CDR1 and CDR2: SEHNR, FQNEAQ (reference sequence). This CDR3 is CASSYGQAETEAFF. The DNA for the CDR3 is TGTGCCAGCAGCTACGGACAGGCGGAAACTGAAGCTTTCTTT.

The chain is built from TRBV12-3 or TRBV12-4 and TRBJ2-2; D is perhaps TRBD1 or TRBD2 (6 bases each). This CDR3 contains 15 residues. Trimming left V 3 bases short and J 6 bases short, with 14 bases between. The CDR3 sequence is CASSFARGVAGELFF. The CDR3 DNA sequence: TGTGCCAGCAGTTTCGCGAGGGGGGTTGCCGGGGAGCTGTTTTTT.

This clonotype was observed once. V gene TRBV11-2 combines with J gene TRBJ2-5; D is unresolved. Trimming took off 2 bases at V and 2 bases at J, with 9 bases between the two ends. Germline loops: CDR1 SGHAT, CDR2 FQNNGV. This CDR3 spans 14 amino acids. For the CDR3, the DNA is TGTGCCAGCAGCTTAACTCGACTTCAAGAGACCCAGTACTTC. This encodes CASSLTRLQETQYF.

The chain recombines TRBV20-1 with TRBJ2-1; 7 nucleotides match TRBD2. V lost 6 bases to trimming and J lost 7 bases; unmatched junction nucleotides: 15. Looked up from germline, CDR1 is DFQATT and CDR2 is SNEGSKA (reference sequence). The CDR3 is 15 residues long. The CDR3 loop is CSALTRAGADNEQFF. The CDR3 DNA reads TGCAGTGCCCTGACCCGGGCGGGAGCAGATAATGAGCAGTTCTTC.

This rearrangement joins TRBV12-3 or TRBV12-4 to TRBJ2-7; 10 bases map to TRBD1. CDR3 length: 15 amino acids. Trimming took 6 bases from V and 2 from J; bases not matched to a gene: 7. The CDR3 DNA follows: TGTGCCAGCAGCCCCAGGGACAGGGGTCCCTACGAGCAGTACTTC. It translates to CASSPRDRGPYEQYF.

The V gene is TRBV24-1, the J gene TRBJ1-1; D is possibly TRBD1 (5 bases). V was cut by 3 bases and J by 5 bases, with 12 bases left in between. The CDR3 has 14 residues. Germline CDR1 is KGHDR and CDR2 is SFDVKD. CDR3 bases: TGTGCCACCAGTGATGGCCAGGGTCGAACTGAAGCTTTCTTT. This encodes CATSDGQGRTEAFF.

This chain joins TRBV20-1 and TRBJ2-5; D might be TRBD2 (6 bases). CDR3 length: 13 amino acids. The ends were cut back, 5 bases at V and 4 bases at J, with 14 bases in the middle. Germline-derived CDR1 and CDR2 are DFQATT and SNEGSKA (reference sequence). CDR3 in amino acids: CSAPLDGGETQYF. The CDR3 region has the DNA TGCAGTGCTCCTTTGGACGGGGGAGAGACCCAGTACTTC.

The chain links TRBV6-2 or TRBV6-3 to TRBJ1-5; the match to TRBD1 covers 10 bases. Trimming at V came to 8 bases and at J to 9 bases, leaving 13 bases not matched to a gene. CDR1 MNHEY and CDR2 SVGEGT come from the germline V gene. This CDR3 contains 15 residues. For the CDR3, the DNA is TGTGCCAGCCTCCGGACAGGGGGACTGGGGGGGCCCCAGCATTTT. Residues: CASLRTGGLGGPQHF.

The chain employs TRBV30 and TRBJ2-1; D not resolved. Germline V gives CDR1 GTSNPN, CDR2 SVGIG (reference sequence). The germline V and J ends were trimmed by 1 base and 4 bases, with 5 bases remaining between them. CDR3 size: 12 residues. CDR3 sequence (DNA): TGTGCCTGGAGTGGAGATTACAATGAGCAGTTCTTC. It translates to CAWSGDYNEQFF.

The CDR3 nucleotides read TGCGCCAGCAGCCAAGGGCCGGACAGGGTACACGAGCAGTACTTC. This codes for CASSQGPDRVHEQYF. The genes are TRBV4-1 and TRBJ2-7; 8 nucleotides agree with TRBD1. The germline V gene has CDR1 MGHRA and CDR2 YSYEKL. The CDR3 covers 15 residues. The J segment lost 5 bases and the V segment lost 1 base, leaving 7 bases of the junction unmatched.

The chain is built from TRBV6-2 or TRBV6-3 and TRBJ2-2; 7 bases line up with TRBD2. Germline CDR1 and CDR2: MNHEY and SVGEGT. This CDR3 region has 15 residues. The V gene end was trimmed by 5 bases and the J gene end by 5 bases; junction bases not matched to a gene: 8. In nucleotides, the CDR3 is TGTGCCAGCAGTCGACTAGCTCAAGGAACCGGGGAGCTGTTTTTT. Encoded protein: CASSRLAQGTGELFF.

This chain uses TRBV7-9 with TRBJ1-1, with TRBD1 matching over 10 bases. V was pared by 2 bases and J by 11 bases, with 11 bases of the junction left unmatched. Per the germline V gene, CDR1 is SEHNR and CDR2 is FQNEAQ (reference sequence). This CDR3 spans 15 amino acids. The CDR3 sequence: CASSLTGTGALKAFF. CDR3 nucleotides: TGTGCCAGCAGCTTAACCGGGACAGGGGCCCTCAAGGCTTTCTTT.

DNA for the CDR3: TGTGCCAGCAGCTTGGCCTACGGCGAAAAACTGTTTTTT. It yields the protein CASSLAYGEKLFF. The V gene is TRBV5-5, the J gene TRBJ1-4; D gene uncertain. This CDR3 is built from 13 residues. Germline values: CDR1 SGHKS, CDR2 YYEKEE (reference sequence). V lost 0 bases, J lost 8 bases, and 8 bases lay in between.

The chain is built from TRBV18 and TRBJ1-4, with 7 bases matching TRBD1. The CDR3 is 15 amino acids. The junction had 7 bases not matched to a gene; V was cut back by 5 bases and J by 4 bases. Per germline, CDR1 KGHSH and CDR2 LQKENI. In DNA, the CDR3 is TGTGCCAGCTCATCCCAAGGGACAGATAATGAAAAACTGTTTTTT. Residues: CASSSQGTDNEKLFF.

This rearrangement joins TRBV24-1 to TRBJ2-3; TRBD1 aligns across 12 bases. There are 17 residues in the CDR3. Germline V gene data show CDR1 as KGHDR and CDR2 as SFDVKD. Trimming cost V 4 bases and J 5 bases; bases outside gene matches: 9. DNA of the CDR3: TGTGCCACCAGTGAGGGGGGGGGACAGGGGGCTGGAGATACGCAGTATTTT. This encodes CATSEGGGQGAGDTQYF.